The 20 T cell receptor beta chains in this list originate from one sample, sequenced in a study of T-cell reconstitution after alpha-beta-depleted transplantation in children. The library targeted TCRbeta and was prepared with unique molecular identifiers. Each CDR3 protein is one row after TCRdb ran MiXCR on the PCR reads. There are approximately 500,000 distinct CDR3 sequences in the sample; over 25% occur only once, and 36% lies in the top ten. The specimen comprised PBMCs, sampled before TCRalphabeta/CD19-depleted stem cell transplant. These receptors were taken from a boy under two years old with Wiskott-Aldrich syndrome, due to receive a stem cell transplant.

The chain carries TRBV7-2 and TRBJ2-1; 11 positions agree with TRBD2. CDR1 is SGHTA, CDR2 FQGNSA, per germline. The CDR3 covers 17 residues. V trimming: 2 bases; J trimming: 4 bases; junction bases outside the gene matches: 7. This CDR3 reads CASSLYRGLAEYNEQFF. The CDR3 DNA sequence: TGTGCCAGCAGCTTATATAGGGGACTAGCGGAGTACAATGAGCAGTTCTTC.

In its sample, this clonotype was seen a few times. CDR3 residues: CASTVCGELFF. In nucleotides, the CDR3 is TGTGCCAGCACGGTTTGCGGGGAGCTGTTTTTT. This chain connects TRBV7-4 to TRBJ2-2; D is unresolved. Germline CDR1 reads SGHVT; CDR2 reads SQSDAQ. This CDR3 has 11 residues. Between the trimmed V and J ends, which lost 7 bases and 7 bases, there was a span of 7 bases.

This clonotype occurred a few times. The V call is TRBV7-2, the J call TRBJ2-5; 8 positions agree with TRBD2. The CDR3 covers 12 residues. V dropped 5 bases and J dropped 5; count of bases not matched to a gene: 1. Germline V CDR1 and CDR2: SGHTA, FQGNSA. CDR3 loop: CASSRTSETQYF. The CDR3 bases are TGTGCCAGCAGCCGGACTAGCGAGACCCAGTACTTC.

This clonotype was detected only a few times. The CDR3 nucleotides are TGCGCCAGCAGCTTGGCTCTAGCGGGAGAAGGTGAGCAGTTCTTC. Encoded protein: CASSLALAGEGEQFF. This chain uses TRBV5-1 with TRBJ2-1; TRBD2 matches 10 bases. From germline, CDR1 is SGHRS and CDR2 YFSETQ. V shed 0 bases and J 9 bases; nucleotides not matched to a gene: 6. CDR3 length: 15 amino acids.

This clonotype has more than one count but fewer than ten. This chain joins TRBV29-1 and TRBJ2-5, with 8 bases identical to TRBD1. The ends lost 7 bases at V and 3 bases at J; junction bases unmatched: 7. This CDR3 has 13 residues. CDR1 and CDR2 (germline): SQVTM, ANQGSEA. CDR3 nucleotides: TGCAGCGGCGGACAGGGAAGGGAAGAGACCCAGTACTTC. It specifies CSGGQGREETQYF.

The chain carries TRBV10-2 and TRBJ2-7, with TRBD2 identical over 9 bases. The germline V gene has CDR1 WSHSY and CDR2 SAAADI. After removal of 6 bases from V and 1 base from J, the junction contained 7 bases not matched to a gene. The CDR3 is 15 amino acids. The CDR3 loop reads CASRVGLAQSYEQYF. CDR3 bases: TGCGCCAGCAGGGTCGGACTAGCGCAATCCTACGAGCAGTACTTC.

This clonotype was observed a few times. This rearrangement joins TRBV5-1 to TRBJ2-3; perhaps TRBD2 as D (5 bases). Germline CDR1 SGHRS, CDR2 YFSETQ. Deletions cut 1 base from V and 1 base from J, with 16 bases between. The CDR3 has 17 residues. The CDR3 spells CASSLSPRGLGTDTQYF. DNA for the CDR3: TGCGCCAGCAGCTTGTCCCCGCGCGGGTTGGGCACAGATACGCAGTATTTT.

The CDR3 bases are TGCAGTGCGCGTGCCGGGACTAGTGCGCAGTATTTT. It translates to CSARAGTSAQYF. The chain links TRBV20-1 to TRBJ2-3; 8 nucleotides match TRBD2. Germline assignment: CDR1 DFQATT and CDR2 SNEGSKA (reference sequence). The CDR3 extends over 12 amino acids. V shed 6 bases and J 10 bases; nucleotides not matched to a gene: 9.

In its sample, this clonotype was seen a few times. The gene calls are TRBV10-3 and TRBJ2-1, with TRBD2 identical over 8 bases. Germline-derived CDR1 and CDR2 are ENHRY and SYGVKD. This CDR3 is 15 amino acids long. V lost 5 bases and J lost 2; bases outside the gene matches: 5. CDR3 residues: CAISMREDAYNEQFF. The CDR3 coding sequence is TGTGCCATCAGTATGCGGGAGGACGCCTACAATGAGCAGTTCTTC.

The rearrangement links TRBV7-8 to TRBJ1-4, with 9 bases that match TRBD1. Trimming removed 3 bases from V and 8 bases from J; junction bases left unmatched: 7. The CDR3 totals 15 residues. CDR1 and CDR2 (germline): SGHVS, FQNEAQ. DNA of the CDR3: TGTGCCAGCAGCTTGGGACAGGGTTCAGGCGAAAAACTGTTTTTT. It is translated as CASSLGQGSGEKLFF.

The chain employs TRBV9 and TRBJ2-6; the match to TRBD1 covers 10 bases. CDR3 length: 16 residues. Trimming cost V 3 bases and J 3 bases; bases outside gene matches: 3. Per germline, CDR1 SGDLS and CDR2 YYNGEE. DNA of the CDR3: TGTGCCAGCAGCGCGGGACAGGGGAATGGGGCCAACGTCCTGACTTTC. It specifies CASSAGQGNGANVLTF. The variable domain in full, with the rest retrieved from reference TRBV9 and TRBJ2-6, is DSGVTQTPKHLITATGQRVTLRCSPRSGDLSVYWYQQSLDQGLQFLIQYYNGEERAKGNILERFSAQQFPDLHSELNLSSLELGDSALYFCASSAGQGNGANVLTFGAGSRLTVL.

This clonotype was found a few times. CDR3 loop: CASSRGASTNEKLFF. In DNA form, the CDR3 reads TGTGCCAGCAGTCGCGGGGCTTCAACTAATGAAAAACTGTTTTTT. The chain couples TRBV28 to TRBJ1-4, with a weak D call TRBD1 (5 bases). Germline values: CDR1 MDHEN, CDR2 SYDVKM. With 5 bases removed from V and 0 bases from J, the gap between germline ends came to 10 bases. This CDR3 comprises 15 residues.

The chain recombines TRBV7-2 with TRBJ2-1, with 10 bases that match TRBD2. J gave up 9 bases and V 5 bases, and 13 bases lay outside the gene matches. This CDR3 has 16 residues. Germline CDR1 SGHTA, CDR2 FQGNSA. In nucleotides, the CDR3 is TGTGCCAGCAGCCCCCGGGGAGCGGGAGGGCCCTTTGAGCAGTTCTTC. It specifies CASSPRGAGGPFEQFF.

This clonotype was counted between two and nine times. V gene TRBV28 combines with J gene TRBJ1-4; D gene unclear. This CDR3 is built from 11 residues. Trimming stripped 5 bases from V and 11 bases from J, with 9 bases between. Germline V CDR1 and CDR2: MDHEN, SYDVKM. This CDR3 reads CASSARGKLFF. In nucleotides, the CDR3 is TGTGCCAGCAGTGCTCGTGGTAAACTGTTTTTT.

This clonotype was seen a few times. This chain links TRBV6-1 with TRBJ1-2, with TRBD1 matching 7 bases. In germline, CDR1 is MNHNS, CDR2 SASEGT. CDR3 length: 16 residues. After removal of 6 bases from V and 5 bases from J, the junction contained 15 bases not matched to a gene. This CDR3 is CASRITWDSDLYGYTF. CDR3 DNA sequence: TGTGCCAGCAGGATAACCTGGGACAGCGATCTATATGGCTACACCTTC.

The chain recombines TRBV11-2 with TRBJ2-3; 14 bases line up with TRBD2. V trimming: 5 bases; J trimming: 9 bases; junction bases outside the gene matches: 10. CDR1 is SGHAT and CDR2 is FQNNGV in the germline V gene. This CDR3 is 16 amino acids long. The CDR3 protein is CASSITGTSGSRTQYF. In nucleotides, the CDR3 is TGTGCCAGCAGCATAACCGGGACTAGCGGGAGTAGGACGCAGTATTTT.

The gene calls are TRBV5-1 and TRBJ2-1, with 8 positions matching TRBD2. In germline, CDR1 is SGHRS, CDR2 YFSETQ. This CDR3 has 14 residues. Trimming took 5 bases from V and 8 from J; bases not matched to a gene: 9. CDR3 sequence: CASRSSGSGHEQFF. The CDR3 DNA is TGCGCCAGCAGGTCCAGCGGGAGTGGCCATGAGCAGTTCTTC.

V is TRBV10-3 and J is TRBJ2-1; D remains ambiguous. This CDR3 has 16 residues. Per germline, CDR1 ENHRY and CDR2 SYGVKD. Trimming cost V 5 bases and J 7 bases, with 21 bases left between them. CDR3 sequence (DNA): TGTGCCATCAGTTTAGTTGCAGACCCCAAATCTAATGAGCAGTTCTTC. This codes for CAISLVADPKSNEQFF.

The sample holds a few counts of this clonotype. The chain recombines TRBV18 with TRBJ1-5; no firm D call. Trimming cost V 3 bases and J 1 base, with 7 bases left between them. The germline V gene encodes CDR1 KGHSH and CDR2 LQKENI. This CDR3 is built from 14 residues. CDR3 sequence reads: CASSPRSSNQPQHF. The CDR3 coding sequence is TGTGCCAGCTCACCTAGGTCAAGCAATCAGCCCCAGCATTTT.

The rearrangement joins TRBV20-1 to TRBJ2-3, with a tentative D call TRBD2 (6 bases). Trimming took 7 bases from V and 2 from J, leaving 10 bases between them. The germline V gene encodes CDR1 DFQATT and CDR2 SNEGSKA (reference sequence). The CDR3 is 12 amino acids. CDR3 sequence reads: CSELALTDTQYF. DNA of the CDR3: TGCAGTGAACTAGCTCTCACAGATACGCAGTATTTT.